These 12 T cell receptor beta chains were sequenced from one sample in a study of Ad26.COV2.S vaccination and SARS-CoV-2 variants. Treatment defined: about 20 received Ad26.COV2.S at low or high dose, single or two shots; roughly 5 received placebo; per-sample allocation not given. Material that was analyzed had been drawn on day 63 after the first vaccine or placebo injection. Clones were read by immunoSEQ multiplex PCR, and TCRdb kept only the in-frame ones, dropping some. The sample consists of about 440,000 clones, roughly nine tenths of them appearing once. The sample here was peripheral blood, taken in a trial of Ad26.COV2.S vaccine versus placebo. The source is a person aged 18-60 years who received the Ad26.COV2.S COVID-19 vaccine or a placebo.

The rearrangement links TRBV19 to TRBJ2-5; D possibly corresponds to TRBD2 (6 bases). The CDR3 extends over 15 amino acids. V was clipped by 3 bases and J by 5 bases, with 16 bases between them. Germline CDR1 is LNHDA and CDR2 is SQIVND (reference sequence). The CDR3 here is CASSMGGGASETQYF. The CDR3 DNA reads as TGTGCCAGTAGTATGGGGGGTGGTGCCTCCGAGACCCAGTACTTC.

The chain recombines TRBV20-1 with TRBJ2-1; D perhaps matches TRBD2 (6 bases). The ends were cut back, 3 bases at V and 7 bases at J, with 16 bases in the middle. CDR1 DFQATT and CDR2 SNEGSKA come from the germline V gene (reference sequence). This CDR3 spans 14 amino acids. The CDR3 is CSASSGRTRNEQFF. In DNA, the CDR3 is TGCAGTGCTAGTAGCGGTAGGACACGAAATGAGCAGTTCTTC.

The V gene is TRBV24-1, the J gene TRBJ2-2; 8 bases are shared with TRBD2. Unmatched junction bases numbered 8, after V lost 0 bases and J lost 6 bases. CDR1 is KGHDR and CDR2 is SFDVKD in the germline V gene. CDR3 length: 17 residues. The CDR3 loop is CATSDLYGAGAAGELFF. DNA of the CDR3: TGTGCCACCAGTGATTTGTATGGAGCGGGAGCAGCCGGGGAGCTGTTTTTT.

The chain joins TRBV4-3 to TRBJ1-6, with TRBD1 identical over 10 bases. This CDR3 region has 14 residues. The germline V gene encodes CDR1 LGHNA and CDR2 YSLEER. Unmatched junction bases numbered 5, after V lost 5 bases and J lost 10 bases. The CDR3 sequence: CASSTGTGVSPLHF. The CDR3 DNA reads TGCGCCAGCAGCACCGGGACAGGGGTCTCACCCCTCCACTTT.

This clone was seen more than once but under ten times. The rearrangement uses TRBV20-1 and TRBJ2-1; no definite D call. CDR1 and CDR2 from the germline V gene are DFQATT and SNEGSKA (reference sequence). The CDR3 contains 12 residues. The ends were cut back, 3 bases at V and 9 bases at J, with 12 bases in the middle. CDR3 residues: CSASWSHGEQFF. The CDR3 DNA follows: TGCAGTGCTAGTTGGAGTCACGGTGAGCAGTTCTTC.

The V and J genes are TRBV6-6 and TRBJ2-2, with D possibly being TRBD1 or TRBD2 (5 bases each). Germline V gives CDR1 MNHNY, CDR2 SVGAGI (reference sequence). This CDR3 region has 14 residues. Trimming took off 8 bases at V and 0 bases at J, with 10 bases between the two ends. The CDR3: CASSGPSNTGELFF. DNA for the CDR3: TGTGCCAGCTCGGGACCGTCGAACACCGGGGAGCTGTTTTTT.

The V call is TRBV28, the J call TRBJ1-5; a weak D match, TRBD1 (5 bases). The CDR3 contains 14 residues. V shed 6 bases and J shed 4 bases, with 13 bases lying between them. Germline CDR1 and CDR2: MDHEN and SYDVKM. The CDR3 nucleotides are TGTGCCAGCAGCCAAGGACGGGGGAATCAGCCCCAGCATTTT. Encoded protein: CASSQGRGNQPQHF.

The J gene is TRBJ1-2, the V gene TRBV6-5; D not certain. This CDR3 region has 12 residues. Trimming took off 2 bases at V and 6 bases at J, with 7 bases between the two ends. Germline V gives CDR1 MNHEY, CDR2 SVGAGI. The CDR3 loop is CASSYNGDGYTF. In DNA form, the CDR3 reads TGTGCCAGCAGTTACAACGGGGATGGCTACACCTTC.

This clone has just a few counts. The gene calls are TRBV6-5 and TRBJ1-4; D gene ambiguous. There are 14 residues in the CDR3. Trimming pared 0 bases from V and 7 bases from J, leaving 9 bases between. Germline CDR1 reads MNHEY; CDR2 reads SVGAGI. CDR3 DNA: TGTGCCAGCAGTTACTCCCGGGAGGGTGAAAAACTGTTTTTT. It codes for CASSYSREGEKLFF.

The CDR3 coding sequence is TGTGCCAGCTCCCAGCGGCCCCTAGCGGCCCCCTACAATGAGCAGTTCTTC. It yields the protein CASSQRPLAAPYNEQFF. V and J are TRBV2 and TRBJ2-1; the match to TRBD2 covers 7 bases. CDR3 length: 17 amino acids. Per germline, CDR1 SNHLY and CDR2 FYNNEI. Unmatched junction bases numbered 15, after V lost 8 bases and J lost 2 bases.

The chain joins TRBV7-2 to TRBJ1-4, with D tentatively TRBD1 (5 bases). The V end was cut by 2 bases, the J end by 7 bases, with 17 bases between. The CDR3 has 16 amino acids. CDR1 SGHTA and CDR2 FQGNSA come from the germline V gene. DNA of the CDR3: TGTGCCAGCAGCTTACCCACCAGGGTTGGAGGTGAAAAACTGTTTTTT. Translating it yields CASSLPTRVGGEKLFF.

The genes are TRBV7-8 and TRBJ1-2; a possible D gene is TRBD1 (5 bases). This CDR3 is 13 amino acids long. CDR1 is SGHVS, CDR2 FQNEAQ, per germline. V was clipped by 4 bases and J by 7 bases, with 13 bases between them. This CDR3 is CASSYSAGIGYTF. The DNA of the CDR3 is TGTGCCAGCAGCTACTCCGCAGGGATTGGCTACACCTTC.